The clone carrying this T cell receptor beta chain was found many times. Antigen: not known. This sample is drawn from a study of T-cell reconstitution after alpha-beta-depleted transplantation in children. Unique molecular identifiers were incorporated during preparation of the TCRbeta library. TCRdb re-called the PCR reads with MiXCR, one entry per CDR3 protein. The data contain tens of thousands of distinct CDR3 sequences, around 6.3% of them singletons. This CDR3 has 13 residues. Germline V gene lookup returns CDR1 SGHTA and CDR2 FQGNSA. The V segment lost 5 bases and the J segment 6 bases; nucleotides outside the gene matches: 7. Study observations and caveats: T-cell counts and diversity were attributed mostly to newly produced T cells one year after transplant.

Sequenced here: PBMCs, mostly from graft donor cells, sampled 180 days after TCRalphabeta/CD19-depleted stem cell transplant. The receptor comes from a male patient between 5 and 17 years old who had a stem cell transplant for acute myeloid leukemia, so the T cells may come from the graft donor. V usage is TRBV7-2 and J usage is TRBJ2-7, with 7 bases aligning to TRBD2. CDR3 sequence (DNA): TGTGCCAGCAGCACAGGACTAGTAGGCGAGCAGTACTTC. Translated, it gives CASSTGLVGEQYF.